These 30 T cell receptor beta chains were all obtained from the same sample, sequenced in a study of T and B cells in COVID-19 patients. From blood, roughly 220-550 ng of genomic DNA served as TRB template. Multiplex PCR with BIOMED2 TRB-A/B primer pools amplified TRB rearrangements. TCRdb fed the multiplex PCR reads into MiXCR, producing one record per CDR3 protein. The data hold around 6,500 distinct CDR3 sequences, with 33% observed a single time. The sequencing sample was made of blood. These receptor sequences come from a human donor with active COVID-19.

The table lists this clonotype with a few counts. The chain combines TRBV19 with TRBJ2-1, with 15 bases identical to TRBD2. The CDR3 has 16 residues. Germline CDR1 reads LNHDA; CDR2 reads SQIVND (reference sequence). The V and J ends lost 5 bases and 9 bases, in that order; junction bases with no gene match: 8. CDR3 sequence: CASSARTSGRDGEQFF. In nucleotides, the CDR3 is TGTGCCAGTAGTGCCAGGACTAGCGGGAGGGATGGTGAGCAGTTCTTC.

By its share, this clonotype is medium-sized. The chain is built from TRBV6-5 and TRBJ2-1; 8 bases are a match to TRBD1. Germline V gene sequence: CDR1 MNHEY, CDR2 SVGAGI. J was trimmed by 8 bases and V by 0 bases; bases with no gene match: 12. The CDR3 sequence is 17 residues long. This chain's CDR3 is CASSYSSVQGDVDEQFF. CDR3 sequence (DNA): TGTGCCAGCAGTTACTCGTCAGTACAGGGGGACGTAGATGAGCAGTTCTTC.

CDR3 amino acids: CSGLAGGGGYEQYF. The CDR3 nucleotides read TGCAGCGGACTAGCGGGAGGGGGCGGCTACGAGCAGTACTTC. V gene TRBV29-1 combines with J gene TRBJ2-7, with 14 bases matching TRBD2. Per the germline V gene, CDR1 is SQVTM and CDR2 is ANQGSEA. This CDR3 has 14 amino acids. The ends lost 7 bases at V and 3 bases at J; junction bases unmatched: 5.

This sequence joins TRBV20-1 and TRBJ2-6; D gene ambiguous. The V gene's germline CDR1 is DFQATT and CDR2 SNEGSKA (reference sequence). This CDR3 region has 13 residues. V was trimmed by 6 bases and J by 2 bases, leaving 8 bases between them. Written as DNA, the CDR3 is TGCAGTGCCCCGGAGACTGGGGCCAACGTCCTGACTTTC. Translating it yields CSAPETGANVLTF.

The genes are TRBV7-9 and TRBJ2-2, with D perhaps matching TRBD2 (6 bases). This CDR3 spans 15 amino acids. CDR1 SEHNR and CDR2 FQNEAQ come from the germline V gene (reference sequence). V was shortened by 1 base and J by 6 bases, with 12 bases between the two germline ends. CDR3 amino acids: CASSLGGRRAGELFF. CDR3 nucleotide sequence: TGTGCCAGCAGCTTAGGGGGACGGAGGGCCGGGGAGCTGTTTTTT.

This clonotype was detected a few times. At one of its ends the junction is not consistent with the germline gene, which may arise from a read error. This chain uses TRBV6-5 with TRBJ2-7; 8 nucleotides match TRBD1. The CDR3 sequence is 17 residues long. Germline V gene data show CDR1 as MNHEY and CDR2 as SVGAGI. The CDR3 loop is CASSHSFEGQVFYEQYF. The CDR3, as DNA: TGTGCCAGCAGTCACTCCTTCGAGGGACAGGTCTTCTACGAGCAGTACTTC.

The genes are TRBV20-1 and TRBJ1-2, with 11 bases identical to TRBD1. The J segment lost 8 bases and the V segment lost 4 bases, leaving 6 bases of the junction unmatched. The length of the CDR3 is 13 residues. Germline V gene lookup returns CDR1 DFQATT and CDR2 SNEGSKA (reference sequence). The CDR3 DNA is TGCAGTGCTAAAGGACAGGGGGCGGTAGGCTACACCTTC. Protein: CSAKGQGAVGYTF.

The chain recombines TRBV6-5 with TRBJ2-2, with D perhaps being TRBD1 or TRBD2 (5 bases each). The ends were cut back, 5 bases at V and 7 bases at J, with 14 bases in the middle. From germline, CDR1 is MNHEY and CDR2 SVGAGI. CDR3 size: 14 residues. The CDR3 region has the DNA TGTGCCAGCAGTGAATTCATTGGGGGCGGGGAGCTGTTTTTT. It encodes CASSEFIGGGELFF.

The V and J genes are TRBV7-9 and TRBJ2-3, with TRBD2 matching 7 bases. In germline, CDR1 is SEHNR, CDR2 FQNEAQ (reference sequence). The length of the CDR3 is 17 residues. Unmatched junction bases numbered 11, after V lost 5 bases and J lost 0 bases. The CDR3 nucleotides are TGTGCCAGCAGCCCAGCCCGGTTAGCGGGTAGCACAGATACGCAGTATTTT. Translation gives CASSPARLAGSTDTQYF.

This clonotype has just a few counts. The chain uses TRBV18 and TRBJ2-6, with a possible D match to TRBD1 (5 bases). Germline CDR1 KGHSH, CDR2 LQKENI. Trimming stripped 5 bases from V and 2 bases from J, with 10 bases between. The CDR3 has 15 amino acids. CDR3 sequence: CASSTGLPGANVLTF. CDR3 sequence (DNA): TGTGCCAGCTCAACAGGTCTGCCTGGGGCCAACGTCCTGACTTTC.

This clonotype has only one observation. The V gene is TRBV6-5, the J gene TRBJ1-1; the D is unclear. Trimming took off 8 bases at V and 4 bases at J, with 5 bases between the two ends. Germline V lookup: CDR1 MNHEY, CDR2 SVGAGI. The CDR3 runs to 10 residues. CDR3 in amino acids: CASAGTEAFF. DNA for the CDR3: TGTGCCAGCGCGGGCACTGAAGCTTTCTTT.

The chain recombines TRBV12-3 or TRBV12-4 with TRBJ1-5, with D uncertain. The CDR3 loop spans 12 amino acids. Trimming took 6 bases from V and 4 from J, leaving 7 bases between them. The CDR3 loop is CASRFSNQPQHF. The CDR3 nucleotides read TGTGCCAGCAGGTTTAGTAATCAGCCCCAGCATTTT.

By share of the sample, this clonotype is medium-sized (0.01 to 0.1%). The gene calls are TRBV29-1 and TRBJ2-2; the D is unclear. Trimming shortened V by 3 bases and J by 0 bases, and 11 bases separated the two germline ends. CDR1 is SQVTM, CDR2 ANQGSEA, per germline. The CDR3 has 15 residues. The CDR3 bases are TGCAGCGTTGATTGGCAAACCTCGAACACCGGGGAGCTGTTTTTT. Translation: CSVDWQTSNTGELFF.

For this clonotype: At one boundary the junction diverges from the germline segment, which might be a read error. V is TRBV12-3 or TRBV12-4 and J is TRBJ2-1; TRBD1 matches at 7 bases. The CDR3 extends over 15 amino acids. CDR3 nucleotides: TGTGCCAGCAGTTCGGGACAGCCCTCTTACACTGAGCAGTTCTTC. It translates to CASSSGQPSYTEQFF.

This clonotype rates as medium-sized. V and J are TRBV30 and TRBJ1-6; D is unclear. The CDR3 has 14 residues. V was pared by 2 bases and J by 7 bases, with 12 bases between. Germline V gives CDR1 GTSNPN, CDR2 SVGIG (reference sequence). CDR3 protein: CAWSKDMGNSPLHF. The CDR3, as DNA: TGTGCCTGGAGTAAGGATATGGGGAATTCACCCCTCCACTTT.

The chain recombines TRBV19 with TRBJ2-2, with 7 bases aligning to TRBD2. CDR3 length: 13 amino acids. The V and J ends lost 10 bases and 7 bases, in that order; junction bases with no gene match: 9. Germline V gene data show CDR1 as LNHDA and CDR2 as SQIVND (reference sequence). The CDR3 nucleotides are TGTGCCACCAAAACGGGGGGAATCGGGGAGCTGTTTTTT. Amino acids: CATKTGGIGELFF.

The chain has TRBV19 and TRBJ2-7; TRBD1 aligns across 10 bases. Germline values: CDR1 LNHDA, CDR2 SQIVND (reference sequence). The V and J ends lost 7 bases and 5 bases, in that order; junction bases with no gene match: 8. The CDR3 contains 14 residues. CDR3 sequence (DNA): TGTGCCAGTAATCAGTCGGGACAGGGGAACGAGCAGTACTTC. Its translation is CASNQSGQGNEQYF.

This clonotype was detected a few times. The gene calls are TRBV19 and TRBJ2-1; D gene unclear. V lost 5 bases and J lost 13, with 18 bases in between. The germline CDR1 and CDR2 sequences are LNHDA and SQIVND (reference sequence). The CDR3 sequence is 13 residues long. This CDR3 is CASSLKGYNPQFF. The CDR3 bases are TGTGCCAGTAGTCTAAAGGGTTACAACCCTCAGTTCTTC. Drawing the rest from reference TRBV19 and TRBJ2-1, the complete variable domain is DGGITQSPKYLFRKEGQNVTLSCEQNLNHDAMYWYRQDPGQGLRLIYYSQIVNDFQKGDIAEGYSVSREKKESFPLTVTSAQKNPTAFYLCASSLKGYNPQFFGPGTRLTVL.

The chain employs TRBV6-6 and TRBJ2-5, with 10 bases matching TRBD1. This CDR3 region has 13 residues. V shed 10 bases and J 5 bases; nucleotides not matched to a gene: 7. The germline V gene has CDR1 MNHNY and CDR2 SVGAGI (reference sequence). CDR3 in amino acids: CATRQGAGETQYF. The DNA for the CDR3 is TGTGCCACCCGACAGGGGGCTGGGGAGACCCAGTACTTC.

The chain is built from TRBV6-5 and TRBJ2-7; 8 bases fit TRBD2. The CDR3 sequence is 17 residues long. Germline V gene sequence: CDR1 MNHEY, CDR2 SVGAGI. J was trimmed by 1 base and V by 5 bases; bases with no gene match: 13. In DNA form, the CDR3 reads TGTGCCAGCAGTGAAATCTGGCTAGCGGGCGCTTCCTACGAGCAGTACTTC. Translating gives CASSEIWLAGASYEQYF.

By sample share, this clonotype is medium-sized (0.01 to 0.1%). The chain employs TRBV6-5 and TRBJ2-3, with TRBD2 matching over 7 bases. J was trimmed by 3 bases and V by 0 bases; bases with no gene match: 6. The CDR3 spans 16 residues. Germline CDR1 is MNHEY and CDR2 is SVGAGI. The CDR3 coding sequence is TGTGCCAGCAGTTACTCGACGGGAGGTTCGACAGATACGCAGTATTTT. Encoded protein: CASSYSTGGSTDTQYF.

This chain links TRBV6-1 with TRBJ2-1; D not resolved. With 7 bases removed from V and 7 bases from J, the gap between germline ends came to 17 bases. Germline CDR1 MNHNS, CDR2 SASEGT. The CDR3 totals 14 residues. The CDR3 sequence: CASNSLALGNEQFF. CDR3 nucleotides: TGTGCCAGCAACAGTCTCGCGTTAGGGAATGAGCAGTTCTTC.

This clonotype appeared a few times. The chain is built from TRBV12-3 or TRBV12-4 and TRBJ1-5, with D perhaps matching TRBD1 (6 bases). This CDR3 comprises 14 residues. The germline V and J ends were trimmed by 3 bases and 7 bases, with 13 bases remaining between them. The CDR3 spells CASSFSGGLQPQHF. The CDR3 DNA is TGTGCCAGCAGTTTCTCGGGGGGCTTACAGCCCCAGCATTTT.

This clonotype came up a few times. The genes are TRBV14 and TRBJ2-1; D unresolved. V was pared by 3 bases and J by 0 bases, with 6 bases between. Germline assignment: CDR1 SGHDN and CDR2 FVKESK. The CDR3 is made up of 14 amino acids. For the CDR3, the DNA is TGTGCCAGCAGCCAGGACCGCTCCTACAATGAGCAGTTCTTC. Amino acids: CASSQDRSYNEQFF. The full variable domain, completed using reference TRBV14 and TRBJ2-1, is EAGVTQFPSHSVIEKGQTVTLRCDPISGHDNLYWYRRVMGKEIKFLLHFVKESKQDESGMPNNRFLAERTGGTYSTLKVQPAELEDSGVYFCASSQDRSYNEQFFGPGTRLTVL.

The chain uses TRBV27 and TRBJ1-5; D is possibly TRBD1 (6 bases). This CDR3 has 15 amino acids. The V gene lost 3 bases and the J gene lost 4 bases, with 13 bases spanning the gap. CDR1 and CDR2 from the germline V gene are MNHEY and SMNVEV (reference sequence). In DNA form, the CDR3 reads TGTGCCAGCAGTTTTTCAGGGGTGGGAAATCAGCCCCAGCATTTT. Residues: CASSFSGVGNQPQHF.

The chain is built from TRBV19 and TRBJ1-1; 9 bases are shared with TRBD1. J gave up 1 base and V 6 bases, and 6 bases lay outside the gene matches. The germline CDR1 and CDR2 sequences are LNHDA and SQIVND (reference sequence). The CDR3 length is 15 residues. The CDR3 loop reads CASRPRTGENTEAFF. In DNA form, the CDR3 reads TGTGCCAGTAGACCCCGGACAGGGGAGAACACTGAAGCTTTCTTT. The full variable domain, completed using reference TRBV19 and TRBJ1-1, is DGGITQSPKYLFRKEGQNVTLSCEQNLNHDAMYWYRQDPGQGLRLIYYSQIVNDFQKGDIAEGYSVSREKKESFPLTVTSAQKNPTAFYLCASRPRTGENTEAFFGQGTRLTVV.

Of note for this clonotype: Mismatch with germline at one junction end may stem from a read error. The gene calls are TRBV4-2 and TRBJ2-7; tentatively, D is TRBD2 (5 bases). There are 13 residues in the CDR3. Germline V gene data show CDR1 as LGHNA and CDR2 as YNFKEQ. The CDR3 DNA follows: TGCGCCAGCAGCCAATTACTAGCCTACGAGCAGTACTTC. Its protein is CASSQLLAYEQYF.

In nucleotides, the CDR3 is TGTGCCAGCAGTTTACCAGGCGATAGCAATCAGCCCCAGCATTTT. Its translation is CASSLPGDSNQPQHF. The chain links TRBV28 to TRBJ1-5, with no clear D. V shed 2 bases and J shed 0 bases, with 8 bases lying between them. This CDR3 is built from 15 residues. Germline CDR1 and CDR2: MDHEN and SYDVKM.

The rearrangement joins TRBV20-1 to TRBJ1-5; 10 positions match TRBD1. Germline lookup yields CDR1 DFQATT and CDR2 SNEGSKA (reference sequence). J gave up 10 bases and V 0 bases, and 12 bases lay outside the gene matches. The CDR3 is 16 residues long. Here the CDR3 reads CSARDDRDRGVNPQHF. CDR3 DNA sequence: TGCAGTGCTAGAGACGACCGGGACAGGGGTGTCAATCCCCAGCATTTT.

This chain uses TRBV7-9 with TRBJ2-1, with D perhaps TRBD1 or TRBD2 (5 bases each). The V gene lost 5 bases and the J gene lost 5 bases, with 16 bases spanning the gap. The V gene's germline CDR1 is SEHNR and CDR2 FQNEAQ (reference sequence). The CDR3 covers 15 residues. CDR3 bases: TGTGCCAGCAGCCCAAAGGGGACCAGCGACAATGAGCAGTTCTTC. As protein: CASSPKGTSDNEQFF.